The T cell receptor beta chain under discussion was sequenced for a study of T cell responses to AZD1222 COVID-19 vaccine. Overall study findings and caveats: Two AZD1222 doses significantly raised spike-specific TCR breadth and depth over controls. Across spike, vaccine-associated CD4 TCRs were found, dominant at 160-218 and 743-854.

In the case of this clone: As yet, its antigen is unknown.

Clones were sequenced by immunoSEQ multiplex PCR, and TCRdb holds only the in-frame ones, with some missing. The sample comprises approximately 150,000 clones, 80% to 90% of which are singletons, and over 2.5% rests with the top ten. The V gene's germline CDR1 is SNHLY and CDR2 FYNNEI. J lost 10 bases, V lost 6 bases, and 11 bases had no gene match. The CDR3 is 15 residues long. The chain has TRBV2 and TRBJ1-6, with 8 bases fitting TRBD1. The receptor was isolated from an adult in good health. The sample consisted of peripheral blood, taken on day 0 of AZD1222 vaccination. The DNA of the CDR3 is TGTGCCAGCAGGGTGACAGGGGCATCTAACTCACCCCTCCACTTT. This translates into CASRVTGASNSPLHF.